One and the same sample provided the 6 T cell receptor beta chains below, sequenced in a study of T cells in Graves' hyperthyroidism and ophthalmopathy (dated by TCRdb to between 2018 and 2021). The library was prepared using multiplex PCR. Sequencing relied on an Illumina HiSeq 2000. Amplification of TCR beta CDR3 regions was carried out from RNA transcripts. The TCR CDR3 was subjected to a first round of RT-PCR using the HTBI primer set and the Qiagen OneStep RT-PCR kit. TCRdb reworked the public reads: Q25 trimming with fastp, MiXCR clone assembly, productive beta chains retained. Rows are combined by CDR3 protein, so each entry shows the most common genes and DNA. The sample table holds roughly 500,000 distinct CDR3 sequences, of which over 35% were seen once. The top ten clonotypes cover 35% to 50% of the sample. The sequencing input was peripheral blood or thyroid tissue (not recorded which). The receptors originated from an adult woman with Graves' disease, either hyperthyroidism or ophthalmopathy (not recorded which).

The gene calls are TRBV7-9 and TRBJ2-5, with a tentative D call TRBD2 (5 bases). Between the trimmed V and J ends, which lost 6 bases and 4 bases, there was a span of 12 bases. There are 13 residues in the CDR3. CDR1 and CDR2 (germline): SEHNR, FQNEAQ (reference sequence). DNA for the CDR3: TGTGCCAGCAGTGCTAACGGGGTAGAGACCCAGTACTTC. Protein sequence: CASSANGVETQYF.

This clonotype was seen just once. The chain couples TRBV29-1 to TRBJ2-7; D possibly corresponds to TRBD2 (5 bases). Germline V gives CDR1 SQVTM, CDR2 ANQGSEA. Between the trimmed V and J ends, which lost 2 bases and 5 bases, there was a span of 16 bases. The CDR3 sequence is 14 residues long. The CDR3 sequence is CSVEKGETGNEQYF. The DNA of the CDR3 is TGCAGCGTTGAAAAAGGCGAGACGGGGAACGAGCAGTACTTC.

At least ten counts were recorded for this clonotype. The rearrangement joins TRBV11-1 to TRBJ2-7; D remains unclear. This CDR3 has 15 residues. Germline V gene sequence: CDR1 SGHAT, CDR2 FQDESV (reference sequence). With 0 bases removed from V and 4 bases from J, the gap between germline ends came to 13 bases. CDR3 protein: CASSLARTPKYEQYF. CDR3 DNA sequence: TGTGCCAGCAGCTTAGCACGAACACCGAAATACGAGCAGTACTTC.

In this sample, this clonotype turned up once. This chain connects TRBV20-1 to TRBJ2-5, with TRBD1 matching over 7 bases. V shed 4 bases, J shed 4 bases, and the junction held 12 bases outside the gene matches. The CDR3 contains 15 residues. Per the germline V gene, CDR1 is DFQATT and CDR2 is SNEGSKA (reference sequence). The CDR3 sequence: CSATRQGTLGETQYF. The CDR3 DNA reads as TGCAGTGCTACAAGACAGGGCACCTTGGGAGAGACCCAGTACTTC.

The rearrangement links TRBV7-9 to TRBJ2-2; 14 bases agree with TRBD2. CDR1 SEHNR and CDR2 FQNEAQ come from the germline V gene (reference sequence). The CDR3 is 17 residues long. The junction had 6 bases not matched to a gene; V was cut back by 5 bases and J by 4 bases. The CDR3 bases are TGTGCCAGCAGCCCGGGACTAGCGGGAGCGGGCACCGGGGAGCTGTTTTTT. It is translated as CASSPGLAGAGTGELFF. Combining the CDR3 with reference TRBV7-9 and TRBJ2-2 gives the whole variable domain DTGVSQNPRHKITKRGQNVTFRCDPISEHNRLYWYRQTLGQGPEFLTYFQNEAQLEKSRLLSDRFSAERPKGSFSTLEIQRTEQGDSAMYLCASSPGLAGAGTGELFFGEGSRLTVL.

This clonotype showed up many times. This chain uses TRBV7-9 with TRBJ2-2, with D possibly TRBD1 on 7 matching bases. CDR1 and CDR2 (germline): SEHNR, FQNEAQ (reference sequence). Trimming shortened V by 11 bases and J by 0 bases, and 19 bases separated the two germline ends. The CDR3 is 16 residues long. CDR3 nucleotide sequence: TGTGCCCGTGGGCCGTCAGGGGGGCCGAACACCGGGGAGCTGTTTTTT. Translated: CARGPSGGPNTGELFF.